The 17 T cell receptor beta chains below all came from one sample that was sequenced in a study of CD8 T cells in Susac syndrome. With random hexamers, reverse transcription was performed on roughly 0.45 to 1 ug of RNA. Via MiXCR, TCRdb re-called the immunoSEQ multiplex PCR reads, giving one row per CDR3 protein. The table shows under 95,000 distinct CDR3 sequences, with roughly 94% occurring only once. The sequenced material came from CD8+ T cells from PBMCs. These receptors were obtained from a human donor with Susac syndrome.

The chain is built from TRBV20-1 and TRBJ2-1; no definite D call. The CDR3 loop spans 11 amino acids. Trimming took off 4 bases at V and 9 bases at J, with 10 bases between the two ends. Germline CDR1 and CDR2: DFQATT and SNEGSKA (reference sequence). The CDR3 here is CSAILTGEQFF. The CDR3 DNA is TGCAGTGCTATCCTAACGGGTGAGCAGTTCTTC.

The V call is TRBV28, the J call TRBJ1-1, with a weak D call TRBD1 (5 bases). Trimming removed 1 base at V and 4 bases at J, with 10 bases between. CDR3 length: 14 residues. CDR1 is MDHEN, CDR2 SYDVKM, per germline. CDR3 loop: CASSLSGEGTEAFF. CDR3 DNA sequence: TGTGCCAGCAGTTTATCGGGGGAGGGCACTGAAGCTTTCTTT. The whole variable domain, remainder taken from reference TRBV28 and TRBJ1-1, is DVKVTQSSRYLVKRTGEKVFLECVQDMDHENMFWYRQDPGLGLRLIYFSYDVKMKEKGDIPEGYSVSREKKERFSLILESASTNQTSMYLCASSLSGEGTEAFFGQGTRLTVV.

The V call is TRBV29-1, the J call TRBJ2-1; 7 bases align to TRBD1. This CDR3 comprises 12 residues. The germline V gene has CDR1 SQVTM and CDR2 ANQGSEA. Trimming removed 7 bases from V and 7 bases from J; junction bases left unmatched: 7. The CDR3 DNA sequence: TGCAGCGACAGGGGTACGTTGAATGAGCAGTTCTTC. Translating gives CSDRGTLNEQFF.

The chain carries TRBV19 and TRBJ2-1; D possibly matches TRBD1 or TRBD2 (5 bases each). The germline V gene encodes CDR1 LNHDA and CDR2 SQIVND (reference sequence). The CDR3 loop spans 12 amino acids. Deletions cut 5 bases from V and 12 bases from J, with 14 bases between. The CDR3 bases are TGTGCCAGTAGTGCCGCCAGGGACCCGCAGTTCTTC. Translating it yields CASSAARDPQFF.

V and J are TRBV4-3 and TRBJ1-1; D uncertain. Trimming stripped 1 base from V and 4 bases from J, with 10 bases between. The CDR3 contains 14 residues. Germline CDR1 and CDR2: LGHNA and YSLEER. The CDR3 DNA reads TGCGCCAGCAGCCAAGCGGCGGGGTTCACTGAAGCTTTCTTT. Translating it yields CASSQAAGFTEAFF.

This clonotype was seen a few times. The rearrangement joins TRBV4-1 to TRBJ1-1; D is unresolved. This CDR3 spans 12 amino acids. Trimming pared 1 base from V and 4 bases from J, leaving 4 bases between. CDR1 is MGHRA and CDR2 is YSYEKL in the germline V gene. The CDR3 is CASSQVSTEAFF. The CDR3 DNA follows: TGCGCCAGCAGCCAAGTGTCCACTGAAGCTTTCTTT.

The chain joins TRBV20-1 to TRBJ2-1; 13 bases are shared with TRBD2. CDR1 and CDR2 from the germline V gene are DFQATT and SNEGSKA (reference sequence). Losses at the gene ends were 7 bases for V and 0 bases for J; bases not matched to a gene: 6. The CDR3 has 16 residues. CDR3 region: CSGTSGSIVSYNEQFF. The CDR3 bases are TGCAGTGGGACTAGCGGGAGCATTGTCTCCTACAATGAGCAGTTCTTC.

The chain recombines TRBV2 with TRBJ2-1; D possibly corresponds to TRBD1 (6 bases). V was clipped by 1 base and J by 2 bases, with 12 bases between them. Germline loops: CDR1 SNHLY, CDR2 FYNNEI. The CDR3 contains 16 residues. The CDR3 spells CASSEGGQPAYNEQFF. The CDR3 DNA is TGTGCCAGCAGTGAAGGTGGACAGCCGGCCTACAATGAGCAGTTCTTC.

In DNA, the CDR3 is TGCAGTGCTCCACAGGGGGCGAACGAGCAGTACTTC. Translation gives CSAPQGANEQYF. This chain links TRBV20-1 with TRBJ2-7, with 9 bases that match TRBD1. Germline loops: CDR1 DFQATT, CDR2 SNEGSKA (reference sequence). Unmatched junction bases numbered 4, after V lost 5 bases and J lost 5 bases. This CDR3 spans 12 amino acids.

The chain has TRBV20-1 and TRBJ2-7; 10 positions agree with TRBD2. The CDR3 is 18 amino acids. The germline V gene has CDR1 DFQATT and CDR2 SNEGSKA (reference sequence). With V trimmed by 0 bases and J by 5 bases, 16 bases remained unmatched. The CDR3 sequence is CSARDSSGRAGLWDEQYF. As DNA, the CDR3 is TGCAGTGCTAGAGATTCAAGCGGGAGGGCCGGTTTATGGGACGAGCAGTACTTC.

CDR3 bases: TGTGCCAGTAGTGGTGCTAGCGGGATGGCAGGCGAGCAGTACTTC. This codes for CASSGASGMAGEQYF. V gene TRBV19 combines with J gene TRBJ2-7; 9 nucleotides agree with TRBD2. The CDR3 is 15 amino acids. Trimming took 5 bases from V and 6 from J; bases not matched to a gene: 11. Germline CDR1 LNHDA, CDR2 SQIVND (reference sequence).

The J gene is TRBJ2-1, the V gene TRBV3-1; TRBD2 agrees at 12 bases. The ends lost 4 bases at V and 8 bases at J; junction bases unmatched: 6. CDR1 and CDR2 from the germline V gene are LGHDT and YNNKEL (reference sequence). The CDR3 runs to 15 residues. DNA of the CDR3: TGTGCCAGCAGCCCCAGTCGACTAGCGGGAGATGAGCAGTTCTTC. Translating gives CASSPSRLAGDEQFF.

The rearrangement joins TRBV20-1 to TRBJ2-7; perhaps TRBD2 as D (6 bases). Deletions cut 6 bases from V and 3 bases from J, with 15 bases between. Germline V gene lookup returns CDR1 DFQATT and CDR2 SNEGSKA (reference sequence). The CDR3 is 13 residues long. This CDR3 is CSAPAEDYYEQYF. The CDR3 DNA reads as TGCAGTGCCCCGGCGGAGGACTACTACGAGCAGTACTTC.

The chain combines TRBV29-1 with TRBJ2-5, with D tentatively TRBD2 (6 bases). The V gene's germline CDR1 is SQVTM and CDR2 ANQGSEA. V lost 5 bases and J 7 bases, leaving 23 bases between the germline ends. The CDR3 runs to 15 residues. The DNA of the CDR3 is TGCAGCGTTCCGATGTCAGGGAAGGAGGGCGTGACCCAGTACTTC. This translates into CSVPMSGKEGVTQYF.

The chain employs TRBV20-1 and TRBJ2-3; 8 bases are shared with TRBD1. After removal of 8 bases from V and 1 base from J, the junction contained 11 bases not matched to a gene. The CDR3 consists of 15 residues. CDR1 and CDR2 (germline): DFQATT, SNEGSKA (reference sequence). The CDR3 sequence: CSSVLRGLGTDTQYF. CDR3 nucleotide sequence: TGCAGTTCGGTACTCAGGGGGCTCGGCACAGATACGCAGTATTTT.

The chain has TRBV27 and TRBJ2-7, with a weak D call TRBD1 (5 bases). The CDR3 spans 14 residues. Per germline, CDR1 MNHEY and CDR2 SMNVEV (reference sequence). V lost 2 bases and J lost 4, with 12 bases in between. DNA for the CDR3: TGTGCCAGCAGTTTACAGGGCGCAGGTTACGAGCAGTACTTC. Encoded protein: CASSLQGAGYEQYF.

The CDR3 protein is CASSSESSGANVLTF. Here the CDR3 DNA reads TGTGCCAGCAGTTCAGAGAGCTCTGGGGCCAACGTCCTGACTTTC. The genes are TRBV28 and TRBJ2-6; no definite D call. The CDR3 extends over 15 amino acids. Germline V gene sequence: CDR1 MDHEN, CDR2 SYDVKM. Trimming stripped 4 bases from V and 0 bases from J, with 7 bases between. Based on the CDR3 plus reference TRBV28 and TRBJ2-6, the full variable domain is DVKVTQSSRYLVKRTGEKVFLECVQDMDHENMFWYRQDPGLGLRLIYFSYDVKMKEKGDIPEGYSVSREKKERFSLILESASTNQTSMYLCASSSESSGANVLTFGAGSRLTVL.